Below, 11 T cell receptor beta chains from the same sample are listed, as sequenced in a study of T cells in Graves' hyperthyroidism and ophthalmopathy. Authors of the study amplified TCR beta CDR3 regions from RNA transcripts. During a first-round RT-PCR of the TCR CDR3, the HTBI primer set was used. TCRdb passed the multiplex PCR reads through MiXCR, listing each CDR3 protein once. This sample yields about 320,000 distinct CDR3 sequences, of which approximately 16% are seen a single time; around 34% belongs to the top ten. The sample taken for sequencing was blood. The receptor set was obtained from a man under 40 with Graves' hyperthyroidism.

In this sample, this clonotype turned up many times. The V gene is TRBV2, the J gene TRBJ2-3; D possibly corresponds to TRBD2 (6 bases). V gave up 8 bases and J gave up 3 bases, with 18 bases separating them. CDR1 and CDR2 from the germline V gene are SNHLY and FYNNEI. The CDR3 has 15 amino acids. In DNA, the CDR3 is TGTGCCAGCGGGGGTTTGGGGGGATCGACAGATACGCAGTATTTT. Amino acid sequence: CASGGLGGSTDTQYF.

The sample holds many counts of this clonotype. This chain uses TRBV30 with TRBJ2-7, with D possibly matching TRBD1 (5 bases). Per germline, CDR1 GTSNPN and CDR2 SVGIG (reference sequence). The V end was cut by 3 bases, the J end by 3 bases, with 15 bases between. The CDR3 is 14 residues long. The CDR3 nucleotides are TGTGCCTGGAGGGCGACAGCTGGTTACTACGAGCAGTACTTC. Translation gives CAWRATAGYYEQYF.

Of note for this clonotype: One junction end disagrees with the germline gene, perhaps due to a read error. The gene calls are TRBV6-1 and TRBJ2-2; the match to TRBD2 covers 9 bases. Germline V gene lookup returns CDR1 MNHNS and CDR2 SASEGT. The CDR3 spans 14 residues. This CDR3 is CAGRLAENTGELFF. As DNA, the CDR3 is TGTGCCGGCAGACTAGCGGAGAACACCGGGGAGCTGTTTTTT.

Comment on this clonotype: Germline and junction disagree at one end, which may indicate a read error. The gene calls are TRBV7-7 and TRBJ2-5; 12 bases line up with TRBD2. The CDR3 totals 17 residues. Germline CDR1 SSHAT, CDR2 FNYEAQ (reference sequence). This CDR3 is CASSLSPTSGSGETQYF. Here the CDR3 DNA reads TGTGCTAGCAGCTTGAGTCCGACTAGCGGGAGCGGGGAGACCCAGTACTTC. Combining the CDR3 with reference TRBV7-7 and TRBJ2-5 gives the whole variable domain GAGVSQSPRYKVTKRGQDVTLRCDPISSHATLYWYQQALGQGPEFLTYFNYEAQPDKSGLPSDRFSAERPEGSISTLTIQRTEQRDSAMYRCASSLSPTSGSGETQYFGPGTRLLVL.

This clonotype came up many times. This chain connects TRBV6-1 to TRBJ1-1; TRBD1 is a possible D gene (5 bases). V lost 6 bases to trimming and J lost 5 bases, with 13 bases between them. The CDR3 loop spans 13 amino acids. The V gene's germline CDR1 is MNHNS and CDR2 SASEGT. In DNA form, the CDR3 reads TGTGCCAGCAGCTGGCTGGGGGATACTGAAGCTTTCTTT. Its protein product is CASSWLGDTEAFF.

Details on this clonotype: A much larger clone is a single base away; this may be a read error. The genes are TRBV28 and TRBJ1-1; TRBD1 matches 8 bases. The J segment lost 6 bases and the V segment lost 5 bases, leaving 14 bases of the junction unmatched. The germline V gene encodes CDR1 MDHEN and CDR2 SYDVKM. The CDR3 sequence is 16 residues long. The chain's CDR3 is CASSPYSGQGKAEAFF. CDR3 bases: TGTGCCAGCAGTCCCTACTCTGGACAGGGAAAAGCTGAAGCTTTCTTT.

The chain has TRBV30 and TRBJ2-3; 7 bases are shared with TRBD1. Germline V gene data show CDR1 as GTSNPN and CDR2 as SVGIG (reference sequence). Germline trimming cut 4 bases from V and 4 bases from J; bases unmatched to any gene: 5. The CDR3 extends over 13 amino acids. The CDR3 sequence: CAWTGQISDTQYF. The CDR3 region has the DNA TGTGCCTGGACGGGACAGATCTCAGATACGCAGTATTTT.

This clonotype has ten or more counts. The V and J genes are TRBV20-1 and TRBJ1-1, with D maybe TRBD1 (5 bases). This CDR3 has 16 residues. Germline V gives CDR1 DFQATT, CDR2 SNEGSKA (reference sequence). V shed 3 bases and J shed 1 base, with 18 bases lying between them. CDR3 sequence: CSASDLFGGRNTEAFF. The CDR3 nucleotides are TGCAGTGCTAGCGATTTATTCGGGGGGAGGAACACTGAAGCTTTCTTT.

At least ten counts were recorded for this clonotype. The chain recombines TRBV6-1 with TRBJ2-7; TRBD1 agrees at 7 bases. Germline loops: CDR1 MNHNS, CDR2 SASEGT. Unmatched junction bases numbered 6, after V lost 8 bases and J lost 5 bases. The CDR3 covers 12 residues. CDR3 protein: CASGGQADEQYF. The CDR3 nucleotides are TGTGCCAGCGGAGGACAGGCCGACGAGCAGTACTTC.

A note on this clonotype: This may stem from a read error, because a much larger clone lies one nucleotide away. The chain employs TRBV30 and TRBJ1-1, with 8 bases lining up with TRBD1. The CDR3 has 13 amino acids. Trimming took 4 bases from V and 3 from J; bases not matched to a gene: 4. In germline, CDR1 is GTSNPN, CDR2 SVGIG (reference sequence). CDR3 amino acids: CAWIYRGDTEAFF. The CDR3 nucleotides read TGTGCCTGGATTTACAGGGGGGACACTGAAGCTTTCTTT.

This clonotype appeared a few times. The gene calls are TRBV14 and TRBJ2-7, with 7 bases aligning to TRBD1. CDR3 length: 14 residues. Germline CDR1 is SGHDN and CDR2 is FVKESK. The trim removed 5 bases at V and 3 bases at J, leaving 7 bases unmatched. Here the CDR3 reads CASSSQRQGYEQYF. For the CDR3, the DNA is TGTGCCAGCAGCTCCCAGAGACAGGGCTACGAGCAGTACTTC.